This TCR beta chain was captured in a study of cytomegalovirus exposure and HLA in healthy donors. J lost 4 bases, V lost 4 bases, and 6 bases had no gene match. Looked up from germline, CDR1 is MNHNS and CDR2 is SASEGT. The CDR3 spans 15 residues. Amplification used 60 Vbeta primers and 13 Jbeta primers. The data were produced by immunoSEQ multiplex PCR, yet TCRdb's version contains in-frame clones alone and is incomplete. In the table there are around 100,000 clones, roughly 73% of which are singletons. Study-wide findings and caveats: Available immune exposure information was restricted to CMV serostatus only.

The sample holds one count of this clone. Its antigen remains unknown. The sample consisted of PBMCs. The J gene is TRBJ2-3, the V gene TRBV6-1, with 9 bases matching TRBD2. The TCR sequence derives from a woman in her thirties in good health and CMV-seronegative. The chain's CDR3 is CASSASGILADTQYF. CDR3 nucleotide sequence: TGTGCCAGCAGTGCTAGCGGGATATTGGCAGATACGCAGTATTTT.